These 2 T cell receptor beta chains were sequenced from one sample in a study of blood T cells in healthy people across ages. The authors ran a second PCR of about 7 to 11 cycles using a sample-barcoded 5' primer and a J-beta primer mix. A single record per CDR3 protein comes from TCRdb applying MiXCR to the 5' RACE reads. Counted here are hundreds of thousands of distinct CDR3 sequences, about 30% occurring once; the ten biggest clones make up 15%. Sequencing used blood. The receptors were sampled from a woman of 80 years or more in good health.

This chain connects TRBV20-1 to TRBJ2-7, with TRBD2 matching over 10 bases. Losses at the gene ends were 2 bases for V and 2 bases for J; bases not matched to a gene: 3. Germline V gives CDR1 DFQATT, CDR2 SNEGSKA (reference sequence). This CDR3 is 14 amino acids long. This chain's CDR3 is CSARSGLATYEQYF. CDR3 nucleotide sequence: TGCAGTGCTAGATCGGGACTAGCGACCTACGAGCAGTACTTC.

This clonotype was counted many times. The chain recombines TRBV5-1 with TRBJ2-6, with TRBD1 matching 7 bases. The junction had 8 bases not matched to a gene; V was cut back by 0 bases and J by 2 bases. The germline CDR1 and CDR2 sequences are SGHRS and YFSETQ. This CDR3 contains 18 residues. In DNA, the CDR3 is TGCGCCAGCAGCTTGGCCGGTCCAGGGGGTGCTGGGGCCAACGTCCTGACTTTC. This codes for CASSLAGPGGAGANVLTF.